Following are 29 T cell receptor beta chains from one sample sequenced in a study of blood T cell repertoires in COVID-19 (dated by TCRdb to the early 2020s). Receptor libraries were prepared by the immunoSEQ multiplex PCR assay. The table comes from immuneACCESS by way of TCRdb, which keeps in-frame sequences with V and J called. Part of the clones is missing from these tables; in studies checked, under half for an unresolved V gene and the rest for unknown reasons. This sample gives about 300,000 clones in total; roughly 91% of them show up just once. The biggest ten clones account for approximately 2% of the sample. The sequencing sample was made of peripheral blood. The source is a woman under 40 with COVID-19, enrolled during active disease.

The gene calls are TRBV6-5 and TRBJ1-2, with D possibly matching TRBD1 (5 bases). The CDR3 is 12 residues long. V was cut by 7 bases and J by 7 bases, with 13 bases left in between. CDR1 is MNHEY and CDR2 is SVGAGI in the germline V gene. CDR3 protein: CASKAMGGGYTF. The CDR3 DNA is TGTGCCAGCAAGGCGATGGGGGGTGGCTACACCTTC.

The CDR3 DNA sequence: TGTGCCAGCAGTGAAGCGTCCGGGGGGACATATACGCAGTATTTT. Its protein product is CASSEASGGTYTQYF. This sequence joins TRBV6-1 and TRBJ2-3, with D possibly matching TRBD2 (7 bases). V was cut by 0 bases and J by 7 bases, with 14 bases left in between. This CDR3 has 15 residues. Germline lookup yields CDR1 MNHNS and CDR2 SASEGT.

This clone was detected only once. CDR3: CASSTPYGANVLTF. CDR3 in DNA: TGTGCCAGCAGCACACCTTATGGGGCCAACGTCCTGACTTTC. The chain links TRBV7-9 to TRBJ2-6; D not certain. The CDR3 sequence is 14 residues long. Between the trimmed V and J ends, which lost 5 bases and 3 bases, there was a span of 8 bases. Looked up from germline, CDR1 is SEHNR and CDR2 is FQNEAQ (reference sequence).

This chain links TRBV11-3 with TRBJ1-4, with 9 positions matching TRBD1. With 6 bases clipped from V and 11 bases from J, the junction kept 4 bases outside the gene matches. Per the germline V gene, CDR1 is SGHNT and CDR2 is YENEEA. There are 12 residues in the CDR3. The CDR3 DNA follows: TGTGCCAGCAGATCCGGACAGGGGAAACTGTTTTTT. Translation: CASRSGQGKLFF.

The chain has TRBV7-9 and TRBJ2-3; the D is unclear. V was cut by 0 bases and J by 2 bases, with 18 bases left in between. This CDR3 is 18 amino acids long. Germline V lookup: CDR1 SEHNR, CDR2 FQNEAQ (reference sequence). The CDR3 loop is CASSLALSPNRYTDTQYF. Written as DNA, the CDR3 is TGTGCCAGCAGCTTAGCACTATCCCCCAATAGGTACACAGATACGCAGTATTTT.

This clone occurred once. J is TRBJ1-5 and V is TRBV6-2 or TRBV6-3; D is undetermined. The CDR3 extends over 14 amino acids. Trimming removed 6 bases at V and 6 bases at J, with 15 bases between. CDR1 and CDR2 from the germline V gene are MNHEY and SVGEGT. In DNA form, the CDR3 reads TGTGCCAGCAGCGAATATATGAGTTTTCAGCCCCAGCATTTT. Translation gives CASSEYMSFQPQHF.

The rearrangement uses TRBV27 and TRBJ1-3, with D perhaps TRBD1 (6 bases). Per the germline V gene, CDR1 is MNHEY and CDR2 is SMNVEV (reference sequence). The ends were cut back, 4 bases at V and 4 bases at J, with 11 bases in the middle. This CDR3 is 14 amino acids long. CDR3 DNA: TGTGCCAGCAGTTCCCGGGACAACGGAAACACCATATATTTT. This translates into CASSSRDNGNTIYF.

V and J are TRBV2 and TRBJ2-5; TRBD2 agrees at 11 bases. The CDR3 sequence is 14 residues long. CDR1 and CDR2 (germline): SNHLY, FYNNEI. Losses at the gene ends were 3 bases for V and 12 bases for J; bases not matched to a gene: 9. This chain's CDR3 is CASSDALAGGPKYF. For the CDR3, the DNA is TGTGCCAGCAGTGATGCGCTAGCGGGGGGCCCAAAGTACTTC.

V and J are TRBV2 and TRBJ1-3; 7 bases match TRBD1. The V and J ends lost 5 bases and 7 bases, in that order; junction bases with no gene match: 5. The germline V gene encodes CDR1 SNHLY and CDR2 FYNNEI. The CDR3 spans 13 residues. CDR3 amino acids: CASSLDRTNTIYF. Written as DNA, the CDR3 is TGTGCCAGCAGTTTGGACAGGACGAACACCATATATTTT.

The rearrangement uses TRBV4-1 and TRBJ2-3; 9 bases agree with TRBD2. CDR3 length equals 16 residues. Germline V gives CDR1 MGHRA, CDR2 YSYEKL. The trim removed 1 base at V and 4 bases at J, leaving 6 bases unmatched. The CDR3 spells CASSQVRASGADTQYF. The CDR3 region has the DNA TGCGCCAGCAGCCAAGTCCGGGCTAGCGGGGCAGATACGCAGTATTTT.

This sequence joins TRBV27 and TRBJ1-1; D gene unclear. Per germline, CDR1 MNHEY and CDR2 SMNVEV (reference sequence). V lost 3 bases and J lost 4, with 12 bases in between. The CDR3 covers 14 residues. In DNA form, the CDR3 reads TGTGCCAGCAGTTTTTCTCTCGGGATCACTGAAGCTTTCTTT. Its translation is CASSFSLGITEAFF.

V usage is TRBV11-3 and J usage is TRBJ1-6; D perhaps matches TRBD1 (5 bases). The CDR3 is 19 amino acids. Germline lookup yields CDR1 SGHNT and CDR2 YENEEA. The germline V and J ends were trimmed by 5 bases and 0 bases, with 20 bases remaining between them. The CDR3 nucleotides are TGTGCCAGCAGCCCCCCAGAGGGACTAAGGGGCTCCTATAATTCACCCCTCCACTTT. Translated, it gives CASSPPEGLRGSYNSPLHF.

This clone appeared a single time. The rearrangement uses TRBV4-1 and TRBJ1-2, with 9 bases that match TRBD1. Germline V CDR1 and CDR2: MGHRA, YSYEKL. The CDR3 is made up of 16 amino acids. V was clipped by 1 base and J by 2 bases; unmatched bases: 5. The CDR3 sequence: CASSQGITGGNYGYTF. In DNA, the CDR3 is TGCGCCAGCAGCCAAGGAATAACAGGGGGCAACTATGGCTACACCTTC.

For the CDR3, the DNA is TGCGCCAGCACCATTCAGGGTCACATCGGCGTGAACACTGAAGCTTTCTTT. This sequence encodes CASTIQGHIGVNTEAFF. The genes are TRBV5-1 and TRBJ1-1; D is perhaps TRBD1 (5 bases). The germline V gene encodes CDR1 SGHRS and CDR2 YFSETQ. With 6 bases removed from V and 0 bases from J, the gap between germline ends came to 21 bases. There are 17 residues in the CDR3. The variable domain in full, with the rest retrieved from reference TRBV5-1 and TRBJ1-1, is KAGVTQTPRYLIKTRGQQVTLSCSPISGHRSVSWYQQTPGQGLQFLFEYFSETQRNKGNFPGRFSGRQFSNSRSEMNVSTLELGDSALYLCASTIQGHIGVNTEAFFGQGTRLTVV.

This clone was seen once. The rearrangement links TRBV10-3 to TRBJ2-3, with TRBD1 identical over 8 bases. V shed 6 bases and J 4 bases; nucleotides not matched to a gene: 6. The CDR3 contains 14 residues. Germline CDR1 reads ENHRY; CDR2 reads SYGVKD. CDR3: CAISSGQDADTQYF. DNA of the CDR3: TGTGCCATCAGCTCGGGACAGGACGCAGATACGCAGTATTTT.

J is TRBJ2-3 and V is TRBV4-2; 8 positions agree with TRBD1. Germline V gene data show CDR1 as LGHNA and CDR2 as YNFKEQ. The CDR3 is 15 residues long. V shed 0 bases, J shed 4 bases, and the junction held 3 bases outside the gene matches. The DNA for the CDR3 is TGTGCCAGCAGCCAAGAAGTGACAGGGGCAGATACGCAGTATTTT. This sequence encodes CASSQEVTGADTQYF.

A word on this clone: Additional DNA sequences in this sample encode the identical CDR3. V usage is TRBV7-9 and J usage is TRBJ1-2; D not resolved. This CDR3 has 13 amino acids. Per the germline V gene, CDR1 is SEHNR and CDR2 is FQNEAQ (reference sequence). V dropped 5 bases and J dropped 0 bases, with 7 bases sitting between them. The DNA of the CDR3 is TGTGCCAGCAGCAGCCCGACTAACTATGGCTACACCTTC. It translates to CASSSPTNYGYTF.

The chain is built from TRBV27 and TRBJ2-4; a weak D match, TRBD2 (5 bases). V gave up 6 bases and J gave up 0 bases, with 9 bases separating them. The CDR3 extends over 14 amino acids. CDR1 is MNHEY, CDR2 SMNVEV, per germline (reference sequence). The CDR3 sequence is CASRRGIAKNIQYF. The CDR3 DNA is TGTGCCAGCAGACGGGGTATAGCCAAAAACATTCAGTACTTC.

The CDR3 reads CASSHGDSRNTEAFF. DNA for the CDR3: TGCGCCAGCAGCCACGGGGACAGCAGAAACACTGAAGCTTTCTTT. The V gene is TRBV5-1, the J gene TRBJ1-1; 7 bases are shared with TRBD1. The junction had 8 bases not matched to a gene; V was cut back by 4 bases and J by 2 bases. The CDR3 spans 15 residues. CDR1 SGHRS and CDR2 YFSETQ come from the germline V gene.

To note about this clone: Other DNA sequences in the sample encode the same CDR3. This sequence joins TRBV5-1 and TRBJ2-5; 9 nucleotides align to TRBD2. The CDR3 length is 15 residues. V lost 2 bases to trimming and J lost 0 bases; unmatched junction nucleotides: 2. The germline V gene has CDR1 SGHRS and CDR2 YFSETQ. In DNA, the CDR3 is TGCGCCAGCAGCTTTAGCGGGGGCTACCAAGAGACCCAGTACTTC. This encodes CASSFSGGYQETQYF.

The gene calls are TRBV11-3 and TRBJ2-7; 7 bases are shared with TRBD1. The V segment lost 5 bases and the J segment 6 bases; nucleotides outside the gene matches: 13. The CDR3 sequence is 15 residues long. Looked up from germline, CDR1 is SGHNT and CDR2 is YENEEA. The CDR3: CASSQPTGASLEQYF. In DNA form, the CDR3 reads TGTGCCAGCAGCCAACCTACAGGGGCCTCTCTCGAGCAGTACTTC.

This chain links TRBV4-1 with TRBJ1-1; D is unclear. Trimming shortened V by 1 base and J by 3 bases, and 3 bases separated the two germline ends. The CDR3 contains 12 residues. Germline V CDR1 and CDR2: MGHRA, YSYEKL. CDR3 amino acids: CASSQVDTEAFF. The CDR3 DNA follows: TGCGCCAGCAGCCAAGTCGACACTGAAGCTTTCTTT.

J is TRBJ2-2 and V is TRBV20-1, with D unresolved. Looked up from germline, CDR1 is DFQATT and CDR2 is SNEGSKA (reference sequence). The germline V and J ends were trimmed by 3 bases and 6 bases, with 11 bases remaining between them. This CDR3 has 13 amino acids. The CDR3 sequence is CSASRQVAGELFF. The CDR3 DNA follows: TGCAGTGCTAGTCGTCAGGTCGCCGGGGAGCTGTTTTTT.

The V gene is TRBV11-2, the J gene TRBJ2-3; 9 bases match TRBD2. V lost 10 bases, J lost 4 bases, and 12 bases stayed unmatched. CDR3 size: 15 residues. Germline loops: CDR1 SGHAT, CDR2 FQNNGV. Written as DNA, the CDR3 is TGTGCCACCAGTAGTAGCGGGGGCCCACCAGATACGCAGTATTTT. It specifies CATSSSGGPPDTQYF.

The chain links TRBV5-1 to TRBJ1-2; D ambiguous. Germline CDR1 SGHRS, CDR2 YFSETQ. Trimming removed 1 base from V and 5 bases from J, with 12 bases in between. The CDR3 covers 14 residues. The CDR3 nucleotides are TGCGCCAGCAGCTTGAGTCCGAGTGATTATGGCTACACCTTC. This sequence encodes CASSLSPSDYGYTF.

V usage is TRBV19 and J usage is TRBJ2-4; maybe TRBD1 (5 bases). The CDR3 extends over 17 amino acids. Germline V gene data show CDR1 as LNHDA and CDR2 as SQIVND (reference sequence). V lost 5 bases and J lost 1, with 18 bases in between. As DNA, the CDR3 is TGTGCCAGTAGTGATAAAGGTGGGGCCGTGGCCAAAAACATTCAGTACTTC. Encoded protein: CASSDKGGAVAKNIQYF.

The CDR3 DNA sequence: TGTGCCAGCAGTTTCCTCAGGGCCACCCTCCACTTT. This sequence encodes CASSFLRATLHF. The rearrangement uses TRBV28 and TRBJ1-6, with TRBD1 as a possible D gene (5 bases). V gave up 3 bases and J gave up 14 bases, with 11 bases separating them. CDR1 is MDHEN and CDR2 is SYDVKM in the germline V gene. The CDR3 sequence is 12 residues long.

The chain carries TRBV5-1 and TRBJ2-2; 14 bases are shared with TRBD2. Germline values: CDR1 SGHRS, CDR2 YFSETQ. V was clipped by 4 bases and J by 9 bases; unmatched bases: 8. The CDR3 runs to 16 residues. In nucleotides, the CDR3 is TGCGCCAGCAGCCAGGGAGGACTAGCGGGGGGTCGGGAGCTGTTTTTT. Its translation is CASSQGGLAGGRELFF.

The sample holds one count of this clone. The chain couples TRBV5-5 to TRBJ1-2; D is possibly TRBD1 (5 bases). CDR3 size: 13 residues. Trimming left V 3 bases short and J 8 bases short, with 14 bases between. Germline V lookup: CDR1 SGHKS, CDR2 YYEKEE (reference sequence). The CDR3 here is CASSSPGRGGYTF. CDR3 DNA sequence: TGTGCCAGCAGCTCCCCCGGAAGGGGCGGCTACACCTTC.